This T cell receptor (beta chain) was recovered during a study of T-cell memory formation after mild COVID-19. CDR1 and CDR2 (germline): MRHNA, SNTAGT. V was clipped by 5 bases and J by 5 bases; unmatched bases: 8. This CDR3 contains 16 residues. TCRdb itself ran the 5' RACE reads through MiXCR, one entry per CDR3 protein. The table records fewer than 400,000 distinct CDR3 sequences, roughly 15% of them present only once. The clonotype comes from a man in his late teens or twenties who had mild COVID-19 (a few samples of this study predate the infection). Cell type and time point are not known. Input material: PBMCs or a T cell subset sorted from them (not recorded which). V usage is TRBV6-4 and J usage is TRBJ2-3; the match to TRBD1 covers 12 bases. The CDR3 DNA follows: TGTGCCAGCAGTTACGGGACAGGGGGCGCGGGAGATACGCAGTATTTT. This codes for CASSYGTGGAGDTQYF.